The 22 T cell receptor beta chains below come from one sample, sequenced in a study of blood T cell repertoires in COVID-19. Here immunoSEQ multiplex PCR was the method, and the copy in TCRdb shows in-frame clones only, minus some. The sample yields some 200,000 clones, approximately 90% seen once. Sequencing was performed on peripheral blood. Receptors originate from a man between 60 and 75 years old with active or convalescent COVID-19.

This clone was seen a single time. J is TRBJ1-2 and V is TRBV6-5; TRBD1 agrees at 9 bases. The CDR3 is 14 residues long. Unmatched junction bases numbered 8, after V lost 6 bases and J lost 6 bases. Germline V gene data show CDR1 as MNHEY and CDR2 as SVGAGI. The CDR3 DNA follows: TGTGCCAGCAGGCGGACAGGGGCGAGGAATGGCTACACCTTC. The encoded protein is CASRRTGARNGYTF.

This clone was seen more than once but under ten times. J is TRBJ2-3 and V is TRBV2, with TRBD2 matching 9 bases. Germline V lookup: CDR1 SNHLY, CDR2 FYNNEI. V shed 2 bases and J 3 bases; nucleotides not matched to a gene: 9. This CDR3 is 17 amino acids long. The CDR3 sequence is CASSEMASGVFTDTQYF. DNA of the CDR3: TGTGCCAGCAGTGAAATGGCTAGCGGGGTATTTACAGATACGCAGTATTTT.

V is TRBV7-7 and J is TRBJ2-5; TRBD2 is a possible D gene (7 bases). Trimming stripped 5 bases from V and 1 base from J, with 20 bases between. CDR1 and CDR2 (germline): SSHAT, FNYEAQ (reference sequence). This CDR3 is 17 amino acids long. The CDR3 DNA follows: TGTGCCAGCAGCCTCTCGCTGGGGGCTAGCGGCCAAGAGACCCAGTACTTC. This gives the protein CASSLSLGASGQETQYF.

CDR3 region: CASSNLRNTEAFF. The CDR3 DNA sequence: TGTGCCAGCAGTAACCTCAGGAACACTGAAGCTTTCTTT. The rearrangement joins TRBV2 to TRBJ1-1; no firm D call. V was clipped by 5 bases and J by 1 base, with 8 bases between them. This CDR3 contains 13 residues. Germline V gives CDR1 SNHLY, CDR2 FYNNEI.

This rearrangement joins TRBV18 to TRBJ2-7; TRBD1 is a possible D gene (6 bases). There are 15 residues in the CDR3. The germline CDR1 and CDR2 sequences are KGHSH and LQKENI. V shed 0 bases and J shed 3 bases, with 12 bases lying between them. The chain's CDR3 is CASSPPGQPFYEQYF. The CDR3 DNA follows: TGTGCCAGCTCACCACCCGGACAGCCGTTCTACGAGCAGTACTTC. The whole variable domain, filled in from reference TRBV18 and TRBJ2-7, reads NAGVMQNPRHLVRRRGQEARLRCSPMKGHSHVYWYRQLPEEGLKFMVYLQKENIIDESGMPKERFSAEFPKEGPSILRIQQVVRGDSAAYFCASSPPGQPFYEQYFGPGTRLTVT.

The V and J genes are TRBV6-5 and TRBJ2-1; 10 bases align to TRBD2. In germline, CDR1 is MNHEY, CDR2 SVGAGI. The V segment lost 6 bases and the J segment 3 bases; nucleotides outside the gene matches: 5. The CDR3 is 15 amino acids. The CDR3 is CASSLSGGFYNEQFF. CDR3 bases: TGTGCCAGCAGCCTTAGCGGGGGGTTCTACAATGAGCAGTTCTTC.

A single count supports this clone. The chain joins TRBV28 to TRBJ2-2; 8 nucleotides match TRBD2. CDR3 size: 14 residues. J was trimmed by 6 bases and V by 7 bases; bases with no gene match: 7. From germline, CDR1 is MDHEN and CDR2 SYDVKM. CDR3 protein: CASTPGGRAGELFF. For the CDR3, the DNA is TGTGCCAGCACTCCGGGGGGGAGAGCCGGGGAGCTGTTTTTT.

This sequence joins TRBV2 and TRBJ1-6; the D is unclear. There are 15 residues in the CDR3. V shed 10 bases and J shed 6 bases, with 19 bases lying between them. Germline V gives CDR1 SNHLY, CDR2 FYNNEI. This CDR3 reads CATGRESSGNSPLHF. CDR3 sequence (DNA): TGTGCCACTGGGAGGGAGTCTTCGGGTAATTCACCCCTCCACTTT.

The gene calls are TRBV24-1 and TRBJ1-3; D is possibly TRBD1 (6 bases). V was pared by 3 bases and J by 2 bases, with 10 bases between. Germline CDR1 and CDR2: KGHDR and SFDVKD. There are 15 residues in the CDR3. DNA of the CDR3: TGTGCCACCAGTGATAGCAGGGGCACTGGAAACACCATATATTTT. As protein: CATSDSRGTGNTIYF.

The chain links TRBV11-2 to TRBJ2-1; D gene unclear. CDR3 length equals 12 residues. V was pared by 5 bases and J by 5 bases, with 7 bases between. Germline-derived CDR1 and CDR2 are SGHAT and FQNNGV. CDR3: CASSRRHNEQFF. CDR3 sequence (DNA): TGTGCCAGCAGCCGGAGACACAATGAGCAGTTCTTC.

The J gene is TRBJ1-2, the V gene TRBV2, with a possible D match to TRBD1 (5 bases). The CDR3 loop spans 16 amino acids. Germline CDR1 is SNHLY and CDR2 is FYNNEI. Trimming left V 1 base short and J 7 bases short, with 19 bases between. The chain's CDR3 is CASSEVRSSGRIGYTF. As DNA, the CDR3 is TGTGCCAGCAGTGAAGTCCGTTCTTCAGGGAGGATTGGCTACACCTTC. Combining the CDR3 with reference TRBV2 and TRBJ1-2 gives the whole variable domain EPEVTQTPSHQVTQMGQEVILRCVPISNHLYFYWYRQILGQKVEFLVSFYNNEISEKSEIFDDQFSVERPDGSNFTLKIRSTKLEDSAMYFCASSEVRSSGRIGYTFGSGTRLTVV.

The rearrangement joins TRBV19 to TRBJ2-6; weak D call: TRBD2 (6 bases). Germline values: CDR1 LNHDA, CDR2 SQIVND (reference sequence). The CDR3 extends over 15 amino acids. The V end lost 5 bases, the J end lost 2 bases, and 10 bases lay between the germline ends. The DNA for the CDR3 is TGTGCCAGTAGTCCCTGGGAGGCTGGGGCCAACGTCCTGACTTTC. It translates to CASSPWEAGANVLTF.

CDR3: CASSHPGYNEQFF. The CDR3 coding sequence is TGCGCCAGCAGCCATCCCGGGTACAATGAGCAGTTCTTC. V and J are TRBV4-1 and TRBJ2-1; D remains ambiguous. Between the trimmed V and J ends, which lost 3 bases and 4 bases, there was a span of 7 bases. Germline V CDR1 and CDR2: MGHRA, YSYEKL. The CDR3 sequence is 13 residues long.

The rearrangement uses TRBV10-1 and TRBJ2-4; 7 bases match TRBD2. Germline values: CDR1 WNHNN, CDR2 SYGVQD (reference sequence). CDR3 size: 15 residues. V lost 5 bases and J lost 1; bases outside the gene matches: 5. The CDR3 DNA reads TGCGCCAGCAGTCCCCGGGAGGAGGCCAAAAACATTCAGTACTTC. This translates into CASSPREEAKNIQYF.

This chain connects TRBV19 to TRBJ2-7; a possible D gene is TRBD1 (5 bases). The CDR3 totals 13 residues. V was cut by 3 bases and J by 6 bases, with 12 bases left in between. Germline lookup yields CDR1 LNHDA and CDR2 SQIVND (reference sequence). The CDR3 loop is CASSIGRAGEQYF. CDR3 nucleotides: TGTGCCAGTAGTATCGGCAGGGCAGGCGAGCAGTACTTC.

The chain employs TRBV9 and TRBJ1-2; D perhaps matches TRBD1 (5 bases). The CDR3 sequence is 15 residues long. Germline lookup yields CDR1 SGDLS and CDR2 YYNGEE. V dropped 2 bases and J dropped 0 bases, with 11 bases sitting between them. The CDR3 DNA reads TGTGCCAGCAGCGTCGACAGATCCCCTAACTATGGCTACACCTTC. It specifies CASSVDRSPNYGYTF.

The J gene is TRBJ1-6, the V gene TRBV9; D possibly corresponds to TRBD1 (6 bases). V lost 3 bases and J 1 base, leaving 11 bases between the germline ends. Germline assignment: CDR1 SGDLS and CDR2 YYNGEE. This CDR3 spans 16 amino acids. The CDR3 region has the DNA TGTGCCAGCAGCGCCAGGGGTAATTCCTATAATTCACCCCTCCACTTT. It is translated as CASSARGNSYNSPLHF.

The chain has TRBV27 and TRBJ2-2; 7 bases map to TRBD1. The V gene's germline CDR1 is MNHEY and CDR2 SMNVEV (reference sequence). CDR3 size: 16 residues. V shed 3 bases and J 1 base; nucleotides not matched to a gene: 5. As DNA, the CDR3 is TGTGCCAGCAGTTTCTCTGGGACAGTGAACACCGGGGAGCTGTTTTTT. This encodes CASSFSGTVNTGELFF.

J is TRBJ2-3 and V is TRBV18, with 11 bases aligning to TRBD1. Germline CDR1 reads KGHSH; CDR2 reads LQKENI. The V segment lost 2 bases and the J segment 5 bases; nucleotides outside the gene matches: 0. The CDR3 sequence is 14 residues long. The CDR3: CASSPGTGGDTQYF. The CDR3 DNA reads TGTGCCAGCTCACCAGGGACAGGGGGAGATACGCAGTATTTT.

This chain joins TRBV4-1 and TRBJ2-7, with 9 nucleotides matching TRBD1. Germline V lookup: CDR1 MGHRA, CDR2 YSYEKL. With V trimmed by 4 bases and J by 1 base, 5 bases remained unmatched. This CDR3 contains 15 residues. CDR3 amino acids: CASSPRQGGSYEQYF. CDR3 nucleotide sequence: TGCGCCAGCAGCCCTCGACAGGGGGGGTCCTACGAGCAGTACTTC.

V gene TRBV2 combines with J gene TRBJ1-1, with D possibly matching TRBD1 (5 bases). The CDR3 runs to 13 residues. Trimming took 6 bases from V and 5 from J, leaving 13 bases between them. CDR1 SNHLY and CDR2 FYNNEI come from the germline V gene. DNA for the CDR3: TGTGCCAGCAGCCCTCCGGGGGTTACTGAAGCTTTCTTT. Translating it yields CASSPPGVTEAFF.

This clone was seen a single time. The V call is TRBV3-1 (or the pseudogene TRBV3-2), the J call TRBJ2-3; D possibly corresponds to TRBD1 (7 bases). This CDR3 is built from 18 residues. CDR1 LGHDT and CDR2 YNNKEL come from the germline V gene (reference sequence). V lost 1 base to trimming and J lost 4 bases, with 21 bases between them. CDR3 bases: TGTGCCAGCAGCCAAGGCGAGGCGGGGCCCAGGGGGGCAGATACGCAGTATTTT. Translating it yields CASSQGEAGPRGADTQYF.